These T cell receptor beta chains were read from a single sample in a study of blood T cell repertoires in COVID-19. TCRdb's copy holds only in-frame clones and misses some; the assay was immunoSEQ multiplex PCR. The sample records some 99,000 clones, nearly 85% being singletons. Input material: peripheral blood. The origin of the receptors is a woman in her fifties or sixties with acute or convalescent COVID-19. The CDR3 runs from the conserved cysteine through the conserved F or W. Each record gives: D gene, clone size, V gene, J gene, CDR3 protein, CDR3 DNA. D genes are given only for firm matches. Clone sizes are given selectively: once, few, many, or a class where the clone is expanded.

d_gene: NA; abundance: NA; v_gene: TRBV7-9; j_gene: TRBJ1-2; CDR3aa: CASSLERVDYGYTF; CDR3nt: TGTGCCAGCAGCTTGGAGCGTGTAGACTATGGCTACACCTTC
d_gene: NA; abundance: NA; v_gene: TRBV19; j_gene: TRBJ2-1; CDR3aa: CASSIWAGAGNRNEQFF; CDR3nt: TGTGCCAGTAGTATCTGGGCTGGGGCAGGGAATAGGAATGAGCAGTTCTTC
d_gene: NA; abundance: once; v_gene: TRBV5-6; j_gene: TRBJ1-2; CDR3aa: CASSPQVNYGYTF; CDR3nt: TGTGCCAGCAGCCCACAGGTCAACTATGGCTACACCTTC
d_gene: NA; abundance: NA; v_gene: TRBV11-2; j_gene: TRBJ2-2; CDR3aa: CASSFQGPTGELFF; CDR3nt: TGTGCCAGCAGCTTCCAGGGTCCCACCGGGGAGCTGTTTTTT
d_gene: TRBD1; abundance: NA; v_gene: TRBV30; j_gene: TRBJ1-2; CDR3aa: CAWSVSGGTYGYTF; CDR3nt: TGTGCCTGGAGTGTCTCAGGGGGAACCTATGGCTACACCTTC
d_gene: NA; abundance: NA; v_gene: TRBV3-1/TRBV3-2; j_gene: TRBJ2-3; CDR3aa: CASSQGPAQYF; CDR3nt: TGTGCCAGCAGCCAAGGTCCCGCGCAGTATTTT
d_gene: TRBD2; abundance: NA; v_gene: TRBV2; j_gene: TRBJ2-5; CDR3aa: CASSTGLQETQYF; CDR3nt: TGTGCCAGCAGCACGGGACTACAAGAGACCCAGTACTTC
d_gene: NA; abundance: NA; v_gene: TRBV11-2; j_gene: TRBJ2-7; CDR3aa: CASSNGPYEQYF; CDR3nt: TGTGCCAGCAGCAATGGGCCCTACGAGCAGTACTTC
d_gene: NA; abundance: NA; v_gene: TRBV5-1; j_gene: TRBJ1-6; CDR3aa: CASSSEGGNSPLHF; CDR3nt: TGCGCCAGCAGCTCCGAAGGAGGGAATTCACCCCTCCACTTT
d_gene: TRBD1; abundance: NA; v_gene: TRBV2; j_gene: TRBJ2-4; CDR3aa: CASSVGDRTLYF; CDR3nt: TGTGCCAGCAGTGTGGGGGACAGAACTTTGTACTTC
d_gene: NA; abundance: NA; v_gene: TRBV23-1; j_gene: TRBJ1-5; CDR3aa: CASSQGVGAGNQPQHF; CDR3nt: TGCGCCAGCAGTCAAGGGGTCGGGGCGGGAAATCAGCCCCAGCATTTT
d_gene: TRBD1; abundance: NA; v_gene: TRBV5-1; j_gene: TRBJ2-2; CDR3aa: CASSSGQHTGELFF; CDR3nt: TGCGCCAGCAGCTCGGGACAGCACACCGGGGAGCTGTTTTTT
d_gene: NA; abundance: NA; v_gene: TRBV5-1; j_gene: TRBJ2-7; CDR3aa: CASSLSPGGESYEQYF; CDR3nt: TGCGCCAGCAGCTTATCCCCTGGAGGGGAATCCTACGAGCAGTACTTC
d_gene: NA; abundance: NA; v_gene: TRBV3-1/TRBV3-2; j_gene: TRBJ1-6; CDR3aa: CASSQAGGKRSPLHF; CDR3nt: TGTGCCAGCAGCCAAGCAGGAGGAAAACGCTCACCCCTCCACTTT
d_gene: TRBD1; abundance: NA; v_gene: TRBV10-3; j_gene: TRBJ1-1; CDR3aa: CAISEITGGTEAFF; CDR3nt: TGTGCCATCAGTGAGATTACAGGGGGCACTGAAGCTTTCTTT
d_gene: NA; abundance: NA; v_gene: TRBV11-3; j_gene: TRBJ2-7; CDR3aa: CASSLRFGTGGGEQYF; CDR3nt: TGTGCCAGCAGCTTAAGGTTTGGTACAGGGGGGGGAGAGCAGTACTTC
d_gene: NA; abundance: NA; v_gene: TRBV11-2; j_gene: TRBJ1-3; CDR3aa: CASSPRTGVSGNTIYF; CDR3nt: TGTGCCAGCAGCCCGAGGACGGGGGTCTCTGGAAACACCATATATTTT